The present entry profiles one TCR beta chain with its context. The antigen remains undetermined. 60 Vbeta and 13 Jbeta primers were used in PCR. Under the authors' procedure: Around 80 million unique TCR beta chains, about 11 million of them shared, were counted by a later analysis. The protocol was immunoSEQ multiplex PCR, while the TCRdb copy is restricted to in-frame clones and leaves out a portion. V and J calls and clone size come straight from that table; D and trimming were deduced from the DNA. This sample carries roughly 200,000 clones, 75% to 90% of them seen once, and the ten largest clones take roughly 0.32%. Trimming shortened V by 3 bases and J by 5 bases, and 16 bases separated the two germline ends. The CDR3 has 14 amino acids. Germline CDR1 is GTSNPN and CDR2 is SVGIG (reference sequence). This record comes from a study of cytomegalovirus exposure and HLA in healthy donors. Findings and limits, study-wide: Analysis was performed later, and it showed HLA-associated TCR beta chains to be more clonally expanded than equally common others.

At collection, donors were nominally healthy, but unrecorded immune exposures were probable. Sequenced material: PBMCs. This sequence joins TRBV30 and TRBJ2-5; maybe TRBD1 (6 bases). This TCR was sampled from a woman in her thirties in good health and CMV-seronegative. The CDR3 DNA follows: TGTGCCTGGAGCCCAGGGGCGGATGGGGAGACCCAGTACTTC. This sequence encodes CAWSPGADGETQYF.